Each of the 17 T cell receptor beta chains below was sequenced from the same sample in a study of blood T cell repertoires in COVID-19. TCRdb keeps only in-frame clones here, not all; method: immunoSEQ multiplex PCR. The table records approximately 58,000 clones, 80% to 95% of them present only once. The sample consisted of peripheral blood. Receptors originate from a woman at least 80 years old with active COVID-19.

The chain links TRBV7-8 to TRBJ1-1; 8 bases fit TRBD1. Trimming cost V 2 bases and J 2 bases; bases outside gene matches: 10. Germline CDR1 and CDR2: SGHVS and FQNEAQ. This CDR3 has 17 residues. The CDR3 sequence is CASSLPPWDRLNTEAFF. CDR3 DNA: TGTGCCAGCAGCTTACCCCCTTGGGACAGGTTAAACACTGAAGCTTTCTTT.

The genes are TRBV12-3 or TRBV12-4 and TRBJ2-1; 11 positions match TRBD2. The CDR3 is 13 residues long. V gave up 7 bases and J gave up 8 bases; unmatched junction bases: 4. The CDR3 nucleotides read TGTGCCAGCAATAGCGGGGGGGCATATGAGCAGTTCTTC. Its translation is CASNSGGAYEQFF.

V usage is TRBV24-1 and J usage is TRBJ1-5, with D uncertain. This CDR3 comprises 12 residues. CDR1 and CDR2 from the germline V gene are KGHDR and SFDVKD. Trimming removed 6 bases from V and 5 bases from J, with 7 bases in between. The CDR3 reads CATSNGYQPQHF. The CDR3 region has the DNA TGTGCCACCAGTAACGGGTATCAGCCCCAGCATTTT.

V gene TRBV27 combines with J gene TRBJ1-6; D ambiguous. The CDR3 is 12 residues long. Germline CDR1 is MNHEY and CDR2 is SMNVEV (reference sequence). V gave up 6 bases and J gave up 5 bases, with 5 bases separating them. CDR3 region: CASRLNNSPLHF. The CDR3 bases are TGTGCCAGCAGACTAAATAATTCACCCCTCCACTTT.

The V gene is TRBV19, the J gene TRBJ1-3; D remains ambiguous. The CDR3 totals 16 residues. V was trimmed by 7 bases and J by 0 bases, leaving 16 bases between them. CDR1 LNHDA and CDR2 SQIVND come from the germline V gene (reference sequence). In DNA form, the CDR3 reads TGTGCCAGTACCACCACCCGGGGTCTCTCTGGAAACACCATATATTTT. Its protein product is CASTTTRGLSGNTIYF.

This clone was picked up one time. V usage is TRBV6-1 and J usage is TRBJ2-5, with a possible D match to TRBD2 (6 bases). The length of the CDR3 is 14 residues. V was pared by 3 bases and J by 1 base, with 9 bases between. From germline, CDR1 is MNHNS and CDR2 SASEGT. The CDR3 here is CASSDAGFQETQYF. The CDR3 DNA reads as TGTGCCAGCAGTGACGCGGGGTTCCAAGAGACCCAGTACTTC.

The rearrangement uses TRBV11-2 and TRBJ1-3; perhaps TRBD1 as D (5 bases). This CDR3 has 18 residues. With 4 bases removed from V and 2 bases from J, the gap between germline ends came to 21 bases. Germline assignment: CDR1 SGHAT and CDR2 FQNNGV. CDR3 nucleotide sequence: TGTGCCAGCAGCTCTCCCTACAGCAGGGAGGGCACTGGAAACACCATATATTTT. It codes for CASSSPYSREGTGNTIYF.

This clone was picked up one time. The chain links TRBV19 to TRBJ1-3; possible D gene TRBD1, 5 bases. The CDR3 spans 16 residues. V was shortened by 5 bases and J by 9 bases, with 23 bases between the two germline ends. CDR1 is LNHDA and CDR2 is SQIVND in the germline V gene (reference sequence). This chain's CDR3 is CASSAPGGAKVSTIYF. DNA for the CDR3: TGTGCCAGTAGTGCCCCTGGCGGGGCGAAGGTTAGCACCATATATTTT.

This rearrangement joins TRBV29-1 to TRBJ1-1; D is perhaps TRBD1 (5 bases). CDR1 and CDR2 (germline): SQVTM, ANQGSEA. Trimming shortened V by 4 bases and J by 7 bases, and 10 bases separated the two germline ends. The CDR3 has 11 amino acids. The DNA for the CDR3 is TGCAGCGTTGTACCGGGGGGTGAAGCTTTCTTT. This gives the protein CSVVPGGEAFF.

The DNA of the CDR3 is TGTGCCAGCAGCGTAGCGGGAGGGCCTACAGATACGCAGTATTTT. Translated, it gives CASSVAGGPTDTQYF. The chain is built from TRBV2 and TRBJ2-3; 11 bases line up with TRBD2. Germline V gives CDR1 SNHLY, CDR2 FYNNEI. Unmatched junction bases numbered 5, after V lost 6 bases and J lost 3 bases. The CDR3 has 15 amino acids.

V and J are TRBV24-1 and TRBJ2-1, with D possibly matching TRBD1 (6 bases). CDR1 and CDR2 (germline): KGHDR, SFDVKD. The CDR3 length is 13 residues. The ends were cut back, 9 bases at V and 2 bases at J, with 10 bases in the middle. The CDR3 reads CATGGRPYNEQFF. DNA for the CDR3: TGTGCCACCGGGGGCAGGCCCTACAATGAGCAGTTCTTC.

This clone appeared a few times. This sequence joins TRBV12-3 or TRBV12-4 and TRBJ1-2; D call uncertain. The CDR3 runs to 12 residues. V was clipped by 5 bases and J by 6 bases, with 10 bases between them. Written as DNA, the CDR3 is TGTGCCAGCAGTGTCAGGAGGGATGGCTACACCTTC. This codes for CASSVRRDGYTF.

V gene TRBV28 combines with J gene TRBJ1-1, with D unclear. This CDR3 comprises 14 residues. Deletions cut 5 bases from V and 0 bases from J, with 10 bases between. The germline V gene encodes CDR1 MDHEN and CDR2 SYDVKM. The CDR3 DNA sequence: TGTGCCAGCAGTCCACACCAAATGAACACTGAAGCTTTCTTT. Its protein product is CASSPHQMNTEAFF.

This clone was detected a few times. The CDR3 spells CASSPDRGQETQYF. CDR3 DNA sequence: TGTGCCAGCAGCCCGGACAGGGGGCAAGAGACCCAGTACTTC. The V gene is TRBV27, the J gene TRBJ2-5, with TRBD1 matching over 10 bases. Trimming cost V 6 bases and J 2 bases; bases outside gene matches: 3. The CDR3 runs to 14 residues. Germline assignment: CDR1 MNHEY and CDR2 SMNVEV (reference sequence).

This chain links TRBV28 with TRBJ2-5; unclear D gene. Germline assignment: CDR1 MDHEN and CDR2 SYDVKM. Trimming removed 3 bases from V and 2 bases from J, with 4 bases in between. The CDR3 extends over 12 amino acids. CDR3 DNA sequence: TGTGCCAGCAGTTTCCGGCAAGAGACCCAGTACTTC. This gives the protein CASSFRQETQYF.

The CDR3, as DNA: TGTGCCAGCAGAGGATCAGGGGCGGGCGGGGAGCTGTTTTTT. Protein sequence: CASRGSGAGGELFF. This chain connects TRBV28 to TRBJ2-2; D possibly corresponds to TRBD1 (6 bases). CDR1 is MDHEN and CDR2 is SYDVKM in the germline V gene. Trimming pared 6 bases from V and 7 bases from J, leaving 15 bases between. The length of the CDR3 is 14 residues.

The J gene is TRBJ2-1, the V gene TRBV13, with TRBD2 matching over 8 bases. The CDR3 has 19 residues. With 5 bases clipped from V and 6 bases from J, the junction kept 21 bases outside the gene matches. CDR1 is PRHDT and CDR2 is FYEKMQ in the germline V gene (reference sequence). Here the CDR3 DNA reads TGTGCCAGCAGCCTACCCGGGAATCGAAGCGGGAGAGGCGGCAATGAGCAGTTCTTC. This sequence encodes CASSLPGNRSGRGGNEQFF.